This T cell receptor beta chain was sequenced during a study of CD8+CD57+ T cells in acquired aplastic anemia. This clonotype has only a few counts. Its specificity is not known. V lost 3 bases and J 0 bases, leaving 11 bases between the germline ends. This CDR3 has 14 amino acids. Germline V gene data show CDR1 as GTSNPN and CDR2 as SVGIG (reference sequence). Profiles of TCR beta VDJ and CDR3 were generated from a genomic DNA template. Each CDR3 protein is one row after TCRdb ran MiXCR on the reads. There are 260,000 or so distinct CDR3 sequences in the sample; approximately 45% occur only once, and 7.8% lies in the top ten. Flow cytometry had shown expanded CD8+CD57+ cells in the patients chosen for sequencing. No therapy had been given to the patients at the time of blood sampling. Study outcomes and limitations: Patients and controls were not found to differ significantly in CD8+ Simpson's diversity. Almost 30 shared CD8+ CDR3s appeared highly expressed within patients' immunodominant clones.

The chain recombines TRBV30 with TRBJ2-5; no definite D call. The sequenced material came from sorted CD4+, CD8+, or CD8+CD57+ T cells (not recorded which) from PBMCs. This receptor was identified in a human donor with aplastic anemia. CDR3 sequence: CAWRIELYQETQYF. The CDR3, as DNA: TGTGCCTGGAGAATAGAATTGTACCAAGAGACCCAGTACTTC.